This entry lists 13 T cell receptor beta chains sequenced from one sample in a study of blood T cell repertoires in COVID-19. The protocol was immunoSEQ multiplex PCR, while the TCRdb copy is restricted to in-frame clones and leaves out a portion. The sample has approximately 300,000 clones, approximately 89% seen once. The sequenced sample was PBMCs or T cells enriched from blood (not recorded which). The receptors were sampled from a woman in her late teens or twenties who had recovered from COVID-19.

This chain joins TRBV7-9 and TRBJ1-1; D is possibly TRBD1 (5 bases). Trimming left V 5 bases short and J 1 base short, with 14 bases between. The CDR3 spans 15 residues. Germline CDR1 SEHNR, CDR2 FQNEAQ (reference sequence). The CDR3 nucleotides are TGTGCCAGCAGCCTCTCGGGGGGAGGGAACACTGAAGCTTTCTTT. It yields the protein CASSLSGGGNTEAFF.

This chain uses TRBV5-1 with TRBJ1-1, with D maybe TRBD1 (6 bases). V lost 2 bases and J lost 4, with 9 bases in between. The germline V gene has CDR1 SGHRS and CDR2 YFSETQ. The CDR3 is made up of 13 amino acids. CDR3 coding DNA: TGCGCCAGCAGCTTAAGGGGGGGCACTGAAGCTTTCTTT. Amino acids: CASSLRGGTEAFF.

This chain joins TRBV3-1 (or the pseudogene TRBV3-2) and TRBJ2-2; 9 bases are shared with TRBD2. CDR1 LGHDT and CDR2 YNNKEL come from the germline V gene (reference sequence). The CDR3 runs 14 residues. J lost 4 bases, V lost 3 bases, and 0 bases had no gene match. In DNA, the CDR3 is TGTGCCAGCAGCCAGGGACTAGCCACCGGGGAGCTGTTTTTT. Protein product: CASSQGLATGELFF.

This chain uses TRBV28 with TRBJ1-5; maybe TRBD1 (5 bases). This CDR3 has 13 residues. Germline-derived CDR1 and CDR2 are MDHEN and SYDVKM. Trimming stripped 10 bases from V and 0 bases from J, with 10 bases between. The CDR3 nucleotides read TGTGCCACGTACAGGCATAGCAATCAGCCCCAGCATTTT. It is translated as CATYRHSNQPQHF.

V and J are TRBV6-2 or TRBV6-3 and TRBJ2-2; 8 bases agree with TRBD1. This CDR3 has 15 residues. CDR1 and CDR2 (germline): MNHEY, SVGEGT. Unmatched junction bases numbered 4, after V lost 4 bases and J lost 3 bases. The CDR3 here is CASSSYRGYTGELFF. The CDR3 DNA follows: TGTGCCAGCAGTTCCTACAGGGGGTACACCGGGGAGCTGTTTTTT.

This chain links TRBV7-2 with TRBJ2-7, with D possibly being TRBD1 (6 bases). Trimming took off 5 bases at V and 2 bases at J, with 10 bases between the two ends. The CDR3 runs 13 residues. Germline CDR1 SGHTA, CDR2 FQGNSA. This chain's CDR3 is CASSTGSAYEQYF. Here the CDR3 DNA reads TGTGCCAGCAGCACAGGGTCTGCCTACGAGCAGTACTTC.

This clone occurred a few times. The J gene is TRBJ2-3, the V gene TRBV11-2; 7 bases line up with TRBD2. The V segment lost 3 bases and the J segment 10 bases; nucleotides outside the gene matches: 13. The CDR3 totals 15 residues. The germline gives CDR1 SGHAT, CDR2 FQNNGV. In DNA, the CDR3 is TGTGCCAGCAGCTTGACGGGGGAGGGTTTTAGGGCGCAGTATTTT. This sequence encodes CASSLTGEGFRAQYF.

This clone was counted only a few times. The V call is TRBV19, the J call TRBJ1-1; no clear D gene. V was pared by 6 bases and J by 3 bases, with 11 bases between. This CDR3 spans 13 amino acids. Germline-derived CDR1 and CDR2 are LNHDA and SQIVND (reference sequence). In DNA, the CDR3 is TGTGCCAGTAGAGCCCTACGGGACACTGAAGCTTTCTTT. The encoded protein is CASRALRDTEAFF.

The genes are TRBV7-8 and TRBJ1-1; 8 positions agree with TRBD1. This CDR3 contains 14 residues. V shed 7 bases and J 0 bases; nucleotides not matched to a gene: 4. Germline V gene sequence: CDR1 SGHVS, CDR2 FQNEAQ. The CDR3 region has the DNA TGTGCCAGCATCCGGGACAGGATGAACACTGAAGCTTTCTTT. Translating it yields CASIRDRMNTEAFF.

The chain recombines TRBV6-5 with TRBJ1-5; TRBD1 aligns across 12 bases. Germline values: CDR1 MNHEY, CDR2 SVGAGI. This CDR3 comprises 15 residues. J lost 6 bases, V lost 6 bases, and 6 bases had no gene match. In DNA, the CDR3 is TGTGCCAGCAGCCGGGACAGGGGGCGCGGTCAGCCCCAGCATTTT. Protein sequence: CASSRDRGRGQPQHF.

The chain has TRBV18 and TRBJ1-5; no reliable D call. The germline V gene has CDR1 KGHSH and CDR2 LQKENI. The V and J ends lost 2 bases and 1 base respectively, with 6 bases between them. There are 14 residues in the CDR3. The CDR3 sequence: CASSPVTSNQPQHF. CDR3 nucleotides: TGTGCCAGCTCACCAGTAACAAGCAATCAGCCCCAGCATTTT.

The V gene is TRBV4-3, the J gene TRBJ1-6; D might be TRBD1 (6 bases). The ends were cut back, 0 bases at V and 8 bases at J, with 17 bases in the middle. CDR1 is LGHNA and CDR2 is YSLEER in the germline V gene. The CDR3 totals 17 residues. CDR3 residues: CASSQDRGGASHSPLHF. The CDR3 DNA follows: TGCGCCAGCAGCCAAGATAGGGGGGGCGCTTCCCATTCACCCCTCCACTTT.

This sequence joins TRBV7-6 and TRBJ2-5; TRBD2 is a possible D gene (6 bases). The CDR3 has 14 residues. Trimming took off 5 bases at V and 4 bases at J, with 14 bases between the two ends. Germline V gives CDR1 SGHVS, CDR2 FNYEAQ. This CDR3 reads CASSMDYQGETQYF. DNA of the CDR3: TGTGCCAGCAGCATGGACTATCAGGGAGAGACCCAGTACTTC.